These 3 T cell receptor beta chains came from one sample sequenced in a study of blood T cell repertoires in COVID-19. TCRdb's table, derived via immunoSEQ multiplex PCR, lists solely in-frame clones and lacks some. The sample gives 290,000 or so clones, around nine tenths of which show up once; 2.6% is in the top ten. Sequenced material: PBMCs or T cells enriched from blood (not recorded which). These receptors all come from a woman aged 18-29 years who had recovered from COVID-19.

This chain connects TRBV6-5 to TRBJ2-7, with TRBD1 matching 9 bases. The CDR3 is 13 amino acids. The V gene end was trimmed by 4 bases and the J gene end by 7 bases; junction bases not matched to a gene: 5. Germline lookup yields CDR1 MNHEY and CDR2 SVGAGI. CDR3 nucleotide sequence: TGTGCCAGCAGTTCGGACAGGGGAGATGAGCAGTACTTC. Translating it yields CASSSDRGDEQYF.

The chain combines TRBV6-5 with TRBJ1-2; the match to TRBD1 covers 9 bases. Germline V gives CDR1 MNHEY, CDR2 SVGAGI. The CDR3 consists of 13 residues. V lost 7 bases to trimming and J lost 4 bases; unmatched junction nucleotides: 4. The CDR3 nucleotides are TGTGCCAGCAAGACAGGGGGAGGCTATGGCTACACCTTC. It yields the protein CASKTGGGYGYTF.

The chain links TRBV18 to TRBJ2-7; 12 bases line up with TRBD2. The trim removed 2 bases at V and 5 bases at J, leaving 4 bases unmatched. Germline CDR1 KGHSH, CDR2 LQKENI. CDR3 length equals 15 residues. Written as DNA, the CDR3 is TGTGCCAGCTCACCAAGGACTAGCGGGGACAACGAGCAGTACTTC. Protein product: CASSPRTSGDNEQYF.